A selection of T cell receptor beta chains follows, all from one sample in a study of blood T cell repertoires in COVID-19. The protocol was immunoSEQ multiplex PCR, while the TCRdb copy is restricted to in-frame clones and leaves out a portion. This sample has some 230,000 clones, with 84% found just once. Sequencing was done on a sample of peripheral blood. These receptors originate from a woman aged 55-69 years with acute or convalescent COVID-19. CDR3s include the opening cysteine and the closing phenylalanine or tryptophan. A D gene is named only where the DNA matches it firmly. Where a row states a size, it is once, few, many or the class of an expanded clone; other rows omit it.

abundance: once; d_gene: TRBD2; v_gene: TRBV20-1; j_gene: TRBJ2-4; CDR3nt: TGCAGTGCTAGTCCGGGACTAGAGCTGTACTTC; CDR3aa: CSASPGLELYF
abundance: few; d_gene: NA; v_gene: TRBV9; j_gene: TRBJ1-5; CDR3nt: TGTGCCAGCAGCGTTAAGCGGGGCCAGCCCCAGCATTTT; CDR3aa: CASSVKRGQPQHF
abundance: NA; d_gene: NA; v_gene: TRBV9; j_gene: TRBJ1-4; CDR3nt: TGTGCCAGCAGCGTACAGGGGTCTAATGAAAAACTGTTTTTT; CDR3aa: CASSVQGSNEKLFF
abundance: NA; d_gene: NA; v_gene: TRBV6-2/TRBV6-3; j_gene: TRBJ1-5; CDR3nt: TGTGCCAGCAGTTACAGCTCCAATCAGCCCCAGCATTTT; CDR3aa: CASSYSSNQPQHF
abundance: few; d_gene: NA; v_gene: TRBV11-2; j_gene: TRBJ1-3; CDR3nt: TGTGCCAGCAGCTTAGCGCGGGGCTCTGGAAACACCATATATTTT; CDR3aa: CASSLARGSGNTIYF
abundance: once; d_gene: NA; v_gene: TRBV11-2; j_gene: TRBJ2-7; CDR3nt: TGTGCCAGCAGCTTAACCCGGGGGGCGGGACGGGAGCAGTACTTC; CDR3aa: CASSLTRGAGREQYF
abundance: NA; d_gene: NA; v_gene: TRBV9; j_gene: TRBJ1-1; CDR3nt: TGTGCCAGCAGCGTAGACGGGGTTCCCACACCTGTGAACACTGAAGCTTTCTTT; CDR3aa: CASSVDGVPTPVNTEAFF
abundance: NA; d_gene: NA; v_gene: TRBV5-1; j_gene: TRBJ2-7; CDR3nt: TGCGCCAGCAGCGACGGGGTTCCTGGCGAGCAGTACTTC; CDR3aa: CASSDGVPGEQYF
abundance: NA; d_gene: TRBD1; v_gene: TRBV4-2; j_gene: TRBJ1-4; CDR3nt: TGTGCCAGCAGCCCGGGACAGCCAGCAGCTAATGAAAAACTGTTTTTT; CDR3aa: CASSPGQPAANEKLFF
abundance: NA; d_gene: NA; v_gene: TRBV18; j_gene: TRBJ1-1; CDR3nt: TGTGCCAGCTCCCCTAGGGACTCCGACGCTGAAGCTTTCTTT; CDR3aa: CASSPRDSDAEAFF
abundance: NA; d_gene: TRBD1; v_gene: TRBV2; j_gene: TRBJ2-7; CDR3nt: TGTGCCAGCAGGGGACAGGGCTTGCAGGGGTACGAGCAGTACTTC; CDR3aa: CASRGQGLQGYEQYF
abundance: NA; d_gene: NA; v_gene: TRBV6-5; j_gene: TRBJ1-2; CDR3nt: TGTGCCAGCAGTTACTCGGGGACCGGGGGATATGGCTACACCTTC; CDR3aa: CASSYSGTGGYGYTF
abundance: NA; d_gene: NA; v_gene: TRBV12-3/TRBV12-4; j_gene: TRBJ1-2; CDR3nt: TGTGCCAGCAGTTTTTATGGTCAGGCTGGCTACACCTTC; CDR3aa: CASSFYGQAGYTF